Presented here are 10 T cell receptor beta chains from one specimen sequenced in a study of Ad26.COV2.S vaccination and SARS-CoV-2 variants. Assay: immunoSEQ multiplex PCR; the TCRdb copy retains only in-frame clones and omits some. The table shows some 480,000 clones, with 87% occurring only once. The treatment was: 15 to 20 received Ad26.COV2.S at low or high dose, single or two shots; 5 received placebo; per-sample allocation not given. The investigators took samples on day 63 after the first vaccine or placebo injection. Here the sequenced sample was peripheral blood, taken in a trial of Ad26.COV2.S vaccine versus placebo. The receptor source for this set is a person aged 18 to 65 who received the Ad26.COV2.S COVID-19 vaccine or a placebo.

This clone occurred a few times. The rearrangement joins TRBV5-1 to TRBJ1-1; the match to TRBD1 covers 10 bases. Germline loops: CDR1 SGHRS, CDR2 YFSETQ. The CDR3 covers 14 residues. Germline trimming cut 8 bases from V and 1 base from J; bases unmatched to any gene: 5. The CDR3 loop reads CASRTGGRNTEAFF. The CDR3 DNA sequence: TGCGCCAGTCGGACAGGGGGAAGGAACACTGAAGCTTTCTTT.

This rearrangement joins TRBV5-6 to TRBJ1-2; D is unclear. Trimming took off 0 bases at V and 5 bases at J, with 8 bases between the two ends. The CDR3 consists of 13 residues. From germline, CDR1 is SGHDT and CDR2 YYEEEE. In nucleotides, the CDR3 is TGTGCCAGCAGCTTGGAGTACGAATATGGCTACACCTTC. It translates to CASSLEYEYGYTF.

This clone showed up just once. The V call is TRBV2, the J call TRBJ2-2; D is unclear. The CDR3 runs 13 residues. The V gene's germline CDR1 is SNHLY and CDR2 FYNNEI. V lost 3 bases and J lost 0, with 2 bases in between. CDR3 coding DNA: TGTGCCAGCAGTGACCCGAACACCGGGGAGCTGTTTTTT. Protein product: CASSDPNTGELFF.

The V call is TRBV6-4, the J call TRBJ2-3; D is perhaps TRBD2 (5 bases). The CDR3 runs 18 residues. Germline V gene data show CDR1 as MRHNA and CDR2 as SNTAGT. The V and J ends lost 0 bases and 6 bases respectively, with 22 bases between them. In DNA, the CDR3 is TGTGCCAGCAGTGACTCGAGCGGCGCTCTAGCCCCCACGGATACGCAGTATTTT. This gives the protein CASSDSSGALAPTDTQYF.

The chain uses TRBV3-1 (or the pseudogene TRBV3-2) and TRBJ2-7; D is perhaps TRBD1 or TRBD2 (5 bases each). The length of the CDR3 is 12 residues. Germline CDR1 LGHDT, CDR2 YNNKEL (reference sequence). Trimming stripped 3 bases from V and 2 bases from J, with 5 bases between. CDR3 sequence reads: CASSQGAYEQYF. In nucleotides, the CDR3 is TGTGCCAGCAGCCAGGGGGCCTACGAGCAGTACTTC.

Details on this clone: Different DNA sequences within this sample yield the same CDR3. The chain joins TRBV2 to TRBJ2-2, with TRBD1 matching 10 bases. CDR3 length: 14 residues. V dropped 4 bases and J dropped 4; count of bases not matched to a gene: 0. Looked up from germline, CDR1 is SNHLY and CDR2 is FYNNEI. The CDR3 region is CASSGQGATGELFF. CDR3 DNA: TGTGCCAGCAGTGGACAGGGGGCCACCGGGGAGCTGTTTTTT.

The rearrangement joins TRBV18 to TRBJ1-3; 8 nucleotides align to TRBD1. The germline CDR1 and CDR2 sequences are KGHSH and LQKENI. The CDR3 consists of 16 residues. V was clipped by 5 bases and J by 0 bases; unmatched bases: 6. CDR3 protein: CASSASTGGSGNTIYF. The CDR3, as DNA: TGTGCCAGCTCAGCGAGTACAGGGGGCTCTGGAAACACCATATATTTT.

The chain links TRBV27 to TRBJ2-3, with 8 bases matching TRBD2. CDR1 is MNHEY and CDR2 is SMNVEV in the germline V gene (reference sequence). J gave up 2 bases and V 10 bases, and 8 bases lay outside the gene matches. CDR3 size: 14 residues. The CDR3 sequence: CATKAGVTTDTQYF. The CDR3 coding sequence is TGTGCCACAAAAGCGGGAGTAACCACAGATACGCAGTATTTT.

The chain uses TRBV11-2 and TRBJ2-7; D gene unclear. Germline V gene lookup returns CDR1 SGHAT and CDR2 FQNNGV. There are 13 residues in the CDR3. Trimming removed 2 bases from V and 3 bases from J, with 8 bases in between. In DNA, the CDR3 is TGTGCCAGCAGCTTAAACCAGATCTACGAGCAGTACTTC. This gives the protein CASSLNQIYEQYF.

The chain is built from TRBV5-1 and TRBJ1-1, with D uncertain. Trimming removed 0 bases at V and 1 base at J, with 10 bases between. The germline gives CDR1 SGHRS, CDR2 YFSETQ. This CDR3 is 15 amino acids long. The CDR3 here is CASSLEYSPNTEAFF. The CDR3 DNA follows: TGCGCCAGCAGCTTGGAATACAGCCCGAACACTGAAGCTTTCTTT.